The 11 T cell receptor beta chains below all came from one sample that was sequenced in a study of T cell responses to AZD1222 COVID-19 vaccine. Only in-frame clones appear in the TCRdb table, and some are missing; sequencing was by immunoSEQ multiplex PCR. The sample includes around 75,000 clones, around 83% of them seen just once. Sequences were derived from peripheral blood, sampled on day 0 of AZD1222 vaccination. The source is an adult in good health.

The rearrangement joins TRBV5-6 to TRBJ2-7; TRBD2 matches 11 bases. Germline V gene lookup returns CDR1 SGHDT and CDR2 YYEEEE. The CDR3 covers 15 residues. V lost 2 bases and J lost 4; bases outside the gene matches: 5. This chain's CDR3 is CASSFSSGGLYEQYF. In DNA, the CDR3 is TGTGCCAGCAGCTTTTCTAGCGGGGGGTTGTACGAGCAGTACTTC.

Points on this clone: This sample includes further DNA sequences coding for the same CDR3. The V call is TRBV9, the J call TRBJ2-5, with unresolved D. The CDR3 runs to 14 residues. CDR1 and CDR2 from the germline V gene are SGDLS and YYNGEE. The germline V and J ends were trimmed by 0 bases and 5 bases, with 11 bases remaining between them. The CDR3 DNA reads as TGTGCCAGCAGCGTAGGTTCAGTCCGGGAGACCCAGTACTTC. Residues: CASSVGSVRETQYF.

V is TRBV6-5 and J is TRBJ1-5, with D tentatively TRBD1 (6 bases). Trimming shortened V by 8 bases and J by 4 bases, and 12 bases separated the two germline ends. The CDR3 runs 13 residues. CDR1 and CDR2 from the germline V gene are MNHEY and SVGAGI. CDR3 sequence: CASARTANQPQHF. The CDR3 DNA reads as TGTGCCAGCGCCCGGACAGCGAATCAGCCCCAGCATTTT.

Regarding this clone: Relative to the germline gene, one junction end is altered; a read error may explain this. The chain links TRBV6-2 or TRBV6-3 to TRBJ1-4; D not certain. The germline gives CDR1 MNHEY, CDR2 SVGEGT. The CDR3 length is 11 residues. CDR3 region: CASSYPAGPTF. In DNA form, the CDR3 reads TGTGCCAGCAGTTACCCCGCCGGTCCCACCTTT.

The chain is built from TRBV29-1 and TRBJ2-2; 8 bases are shared with TRBD1. V gave up 6 bases and J gave up 3 bases; unmatched junction bases: 6. From germline, CDR1 is SQVTM and CDR2 ANQGSEA. The CDR3 length is 14 residues. This CDR3 is CSVTDRADTGELFF. CDR3 DNA sequence: TGCAGCGTAACGGACAGGGCGGACACCGGGGAGCTGTTTTTT.

V is TRBV11-2 and J is TRBJ2-7; 12 nucleotides agree with TRBD1. This CDR3 contains 16 residues. With 2 bases clipped from V and 4 bases from J, the junction kept 6 bases outside the gene matches. CDR1 and CDR2 from the germline V gene are SGHAT and FQNNGV. Here the CDR3 reads CASSLPGQGALYEQYF. The CDR3 nucleotides read TGTGCCAGCAGCTTACCGGGACAGGGGGCTTTATACGAGCAGTACTTC.

DNA for the CDR3: TGTGCCAGCAGCCAAGATCCGCGGGGGGGCACAGATACGCAGTATTTT. It encodes CASSQDPRGGTDTQYF. The chain carries TRBV4-2 and TRBJ2-3; 8 bases are a match to TRBD2. V lost 0 bases, J lost 1 base, and 3 bases stayed unmatched. The CDR3 length is 16 residues. CDR1 and CDR2 (germline): LGHNA, YNFKEQ.

This chain links TRBV30 with TRBJ1-1; D perhaps matches TRBD1 (5 bases). Germline loops: CDR1 GTSNPN, CDR2 SVGIG (reference sequence). The ends were cut back, 2 bases at V and 9 bases at J, with 10 bases in the middle. The CDR3 is 11 residues long. For the CDR3, the DNA is TGTGCCTGGAGTTCGGGACCGAAAGCTTTCTTT. As protein: CAWSSGPKAFF.

The V gene is TRBV7-2, the J gene TRBJ2-5; 7 bases are a match to TRBD1. The CDR3 loop spans 14 amino acids. Germline CDR1 reads SGHTA; CDR2 reads FQGNSA. The trim removed 5 bases at V and 1 base at J, leaving 4 bases unmatched. DNA for the CDR3: TGTGCCAGCAGCCGGGACAGACTCCAAGAGACCCAGTACTTC. This encodes CASSRDRLQETQYF. The whole variable domain, remainder taken from reference TRBV7-2 and TRBJ2-5, is GAGVSQSPSNKVTEKGKDVELRCDPISGHTALYWYRQSLGQGLEFLIYFQGNSAPDKSGLPSDRFSAERTGGSVSTLTIQRTQQEDSAVYLCASSRDRLQETQYFGPGTRLLVL.

The chain recombines TRBV11-2 with TRBJ2-5, with a weak D call TRBD1 (8 bases). CDR3 length: 15 amino acids. V was cut by 1 base and J by 4 bases, with 13 bases left in between. Germline V gene lookup returns CDR1 SGHAT and CDR2 FQNNGV. CDR3 sequence reads: CASSLVGGTGETQYF. The CDR3 DNA reads TGTGCCAGCAGCTTAGTCGGGGGGACAGGAGAGACCCAGTACTTC.

This chain uses TRBV4-1 with TRBJ2-5, with TRBD2 matching 14 bases. Germline CDR1 is MGHRA and CDR2 is YSYEKL. This CDR3 has 17 residues. Trimming cost V 2 bases and J 4 bases; bases outside gene matches: 6. The CDR3 region is CASSQYEGTSGGETQYF. CDR3 sequence (DNA): TGCGCCAGCAGCCAATACGAGGGGACTAGCGGGGGAGAGACCCAGTACTTC.